The clone carrying this T cell receptor beta chain was counted once. This PCR relied on a set of 60 Vbeta primers and 13 Jbeta primers. Some clones are missing from TCRdb's copy, which holds only in-frame ones; the method was immunoSEQ multiplex PCR. The sample holds over 150,000 clones, around 79% seen once. The data belong to a study of cytomegalovirus exposure and HLA in healthy donors. This CDR3 comprises 16 residues. CDR1 and CDR2 (germline): SGHRS, YFSETQ. V lost 0 bases and J lost 1, with 12 bases in between. The chain is built from TRBV5-1 and TRBJ2-3; D may be TRBD1 (6 bases). Input material: PBMCs. This sequence was found in a middle-aged man in good health and CMV-seronegative. The DNA for the CDR3 is TGCGCCAGCAGCTTGGAGGGGGTTGCGGGCACAGATACGCAGTATTTT. Protein sequence: CASSLEGVAGTDTQYF.